This T cell receptor beta chain was identified during a study of monozygotic twins with inflammatory bowel disease. A 6-nucleotide sample barcode was carried by the UMIs, which template switching added. TCRdb re-called the 5' RACE reads and shows each CDR3 protein once, DNA omitted. The listing contains approximately 400,000 distinct CDR3 sequences. CDR3 size: 14 residues. CDR1 and CDR2 from the germline V gene are SGHTA and FQGTGA. Sequenced input: blood. The TCR comes from a human donor with ulcerative colitis or Crohn's disease, or a healthy co-twin of an affected twin (not recorded which). This chain joins TRBV7-3 and TRBJ2-3; TCRdb indicates TRBD1, and absent DNA this call remains unverified. The CDR3 sequence is CASSFTGPGDTQYF.